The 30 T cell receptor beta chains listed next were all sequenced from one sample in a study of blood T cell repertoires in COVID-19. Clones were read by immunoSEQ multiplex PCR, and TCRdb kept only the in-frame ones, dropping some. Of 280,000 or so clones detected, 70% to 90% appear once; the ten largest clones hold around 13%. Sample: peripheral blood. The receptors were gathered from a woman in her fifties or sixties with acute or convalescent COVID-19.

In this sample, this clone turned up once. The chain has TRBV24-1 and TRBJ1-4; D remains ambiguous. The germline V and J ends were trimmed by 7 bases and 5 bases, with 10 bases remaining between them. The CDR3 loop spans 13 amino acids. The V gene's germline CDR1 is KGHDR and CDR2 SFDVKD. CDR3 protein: CATRAGVNEKLFF. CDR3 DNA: TGTGCCACCAGGGCAGGCGTAAATGAAAAACTGTTTTTT.

The CDR3 nucleotides are TGCGCCAGCAGCCGGACAGGCGTAATGGCTGGAAACACCATATATTTT. This translates into CASSRTGVMAGNTIYF. J is TRBJ1-3 and V is TRBV5-1; 7 positions agree with TRBD1. This CDR3 region has 16 residues. CDR1 is SGHRS and CDR2 is YFSETQ in the germline V gene. Unmatched junction bases numbered 9, after V lost 4 bases and J lost 2 bases.

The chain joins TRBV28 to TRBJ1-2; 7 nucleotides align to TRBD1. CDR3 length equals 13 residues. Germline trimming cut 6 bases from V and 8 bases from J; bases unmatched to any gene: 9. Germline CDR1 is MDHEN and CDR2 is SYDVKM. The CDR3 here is CASRLTGAEGYTF. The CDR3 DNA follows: TGTGCCAGCAGGCTAACAGGGGCCGAGGGCTACACCTTC.

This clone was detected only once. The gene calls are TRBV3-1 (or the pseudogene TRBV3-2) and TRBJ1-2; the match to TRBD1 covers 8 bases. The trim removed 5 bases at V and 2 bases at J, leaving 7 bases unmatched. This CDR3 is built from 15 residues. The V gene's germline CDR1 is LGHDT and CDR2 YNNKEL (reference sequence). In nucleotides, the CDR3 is TGTGCCAGCAGCGCGCCTCGGACAGGGAACTATGGCTACACCTTC. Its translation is CASSAPRTGNYGYTF.

DNA for the CDR3: TGTGCCAGCAGCCCGGAGGAGGCGCTCTCTGGAAACACCATATATTTT. This sequence encodes CASSPEEALSGNTIYF. J is TRBJ1-3 and V is TRBV4-2; D gene uncertain. The CDR3 is 16 residues long. From germline, CDR1 is LGHNA and CDR2 YNFKEQ. V gave up 4 bases and J gave up 0 bases, with 13 bases separating them.

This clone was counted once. In DNA form, the CDR3 reads TGCAGTGCTAGTTTGGGACACGTGAATCAGCCCCAGCATTTT. Amino acids: CSASLGHVNQPQHF. The rearrangement joins TRBV20-1 to TRBJ1-5, with a possible D match to TRBD1 (6 bases). V gave up 3 bases and J gave up 4 bases, with 13 bases separating them. In germline, CDR1 is DFQATT, CDR2 SNEGSKA (reference sequence). The CDR3 runs to 14 residues.

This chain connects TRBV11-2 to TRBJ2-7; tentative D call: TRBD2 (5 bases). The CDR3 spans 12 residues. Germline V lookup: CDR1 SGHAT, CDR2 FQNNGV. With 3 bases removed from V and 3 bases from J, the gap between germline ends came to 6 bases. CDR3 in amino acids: CASSFDYYEQYF. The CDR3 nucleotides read TGTGCCAGCAGCTTTGACTACTACGAGCAGTACTTC. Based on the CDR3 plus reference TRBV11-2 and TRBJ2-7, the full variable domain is EAGVAQSPRYKIIEKRQSVAFWCNPISGHATLYWYQQILGQGPKLLIQFQNNGVVDDSQLPKDRFSAERLKGVDSTLKIQPAKLEDSAVYLCASSFDYYEQYFGPGTRLTVT.

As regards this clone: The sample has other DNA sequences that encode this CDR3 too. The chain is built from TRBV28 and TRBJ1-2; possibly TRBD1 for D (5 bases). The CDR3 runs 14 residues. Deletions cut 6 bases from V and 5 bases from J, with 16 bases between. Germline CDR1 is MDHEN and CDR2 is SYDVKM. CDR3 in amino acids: CASSRAGGGYGYTF. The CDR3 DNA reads TGTGCCAGCAGCCGAGCCGGGGGGGGATATGGCTACACCTTC.

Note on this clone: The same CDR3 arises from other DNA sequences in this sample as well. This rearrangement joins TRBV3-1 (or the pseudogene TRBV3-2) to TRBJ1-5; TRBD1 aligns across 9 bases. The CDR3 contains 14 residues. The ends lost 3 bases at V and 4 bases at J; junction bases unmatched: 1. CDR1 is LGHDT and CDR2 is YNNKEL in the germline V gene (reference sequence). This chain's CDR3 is CASSQTGGNQPQHF. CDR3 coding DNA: TGTGCCAGCAGCCAGACAGGGGGGAATCAGCCCCAGCATTTT.

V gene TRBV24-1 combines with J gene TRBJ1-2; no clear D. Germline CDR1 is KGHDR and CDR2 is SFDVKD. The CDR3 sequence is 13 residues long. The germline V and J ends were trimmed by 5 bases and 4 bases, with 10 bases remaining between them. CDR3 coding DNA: TGTGCCACCAGTGCCCCAGGAACCTATGGCTACACCTTC. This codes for CATSAPGTYGYTF.

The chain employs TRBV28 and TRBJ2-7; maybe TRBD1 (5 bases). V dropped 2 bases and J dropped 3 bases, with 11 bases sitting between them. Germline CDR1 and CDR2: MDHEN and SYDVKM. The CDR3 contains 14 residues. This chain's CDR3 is CASSLKGPGYEQYF. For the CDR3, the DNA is TGTGCCAGCAGTTTAAAGGGGCCCGGCTACGAGCAGTACTTC.

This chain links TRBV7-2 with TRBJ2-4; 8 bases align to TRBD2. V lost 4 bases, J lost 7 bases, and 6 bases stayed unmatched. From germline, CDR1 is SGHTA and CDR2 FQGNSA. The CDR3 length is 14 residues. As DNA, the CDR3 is TGTGCCAGCAGCTCCGGGGGGGGCGTCAACATTCAGTACTTC. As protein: CASSSGGGVNIQYF.

CDR3 DNA: TGTGCCAGCAGGGACCTCGGCCCCGCGGGGGGCTACACCTTC. Protein: CASRDLGPAGGYTF. This chain connects TRBV6-5 to TRBJ1-2, with D unclear. The germline V gene encodes CDR1 MNHEY and CDR2 SVGAGI. The CDR3 runs to 14 residues. V was pared by 6 bases and J by 8 bases, with 19 bases between.

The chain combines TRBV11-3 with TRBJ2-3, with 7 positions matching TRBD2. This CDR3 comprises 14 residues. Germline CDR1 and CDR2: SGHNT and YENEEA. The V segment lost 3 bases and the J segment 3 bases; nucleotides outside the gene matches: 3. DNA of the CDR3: TGTGCCAGCAGCTTCGCGCGGGGGACAGATACGCAGTATTTT. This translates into CASSFARGTDTQYF.

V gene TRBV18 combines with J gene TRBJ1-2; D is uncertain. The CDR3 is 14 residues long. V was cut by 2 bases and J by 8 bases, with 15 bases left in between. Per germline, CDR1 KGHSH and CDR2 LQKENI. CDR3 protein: CASSPVAGNEGYTF. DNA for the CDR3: TGTGCCAGCTCACCAGTTGCCGGGAATGAAGGCTACACCTTC.

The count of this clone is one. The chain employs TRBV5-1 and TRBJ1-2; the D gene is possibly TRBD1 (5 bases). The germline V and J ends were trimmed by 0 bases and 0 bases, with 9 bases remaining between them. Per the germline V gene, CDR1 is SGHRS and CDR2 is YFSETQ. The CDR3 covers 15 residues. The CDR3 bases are TGCGCCAGCAGCTTGGGACAGCTCTCTAACTATGGCTACACCTTC. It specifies CASSLGQLSNYGYTF.

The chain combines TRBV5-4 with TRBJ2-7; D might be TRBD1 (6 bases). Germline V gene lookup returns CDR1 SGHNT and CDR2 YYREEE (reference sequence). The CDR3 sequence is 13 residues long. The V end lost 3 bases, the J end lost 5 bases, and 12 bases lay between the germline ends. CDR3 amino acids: CASSSTGMDEQYF. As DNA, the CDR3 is TGTGCCAGCAGCTCCACAGGGATGGACGAGCAGTACTTC.

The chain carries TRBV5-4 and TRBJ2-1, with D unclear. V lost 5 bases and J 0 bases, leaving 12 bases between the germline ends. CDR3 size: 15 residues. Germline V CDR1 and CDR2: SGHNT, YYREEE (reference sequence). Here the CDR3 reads CASRPSVSSYNEQFF. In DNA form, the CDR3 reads TGTGCCAGCAGGCCGTCGGTGAGCTCCTACAATGAGCAGTTCTTC.

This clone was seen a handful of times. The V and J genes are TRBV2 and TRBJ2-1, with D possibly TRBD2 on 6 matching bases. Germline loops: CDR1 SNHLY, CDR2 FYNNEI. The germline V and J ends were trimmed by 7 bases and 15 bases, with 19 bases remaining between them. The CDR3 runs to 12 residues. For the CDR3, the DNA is TGTGCCAGCAATGCGGGGCCCCCCAGAAGGTTCTTC. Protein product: CASNAGPPRRFF.

The CDR3 loop is CASSQDRGGSNQPQHF. CDR3 DNA sequence: TGCGCCAGCAGCCAAGATCGGGGGGGGAGCAATCAGCCCCAGCATTTT. This sequence joins TRBV4-1 and TRBJ1-5; perhaps TRBD1 as D (5 bases). Trimming removed 0 bases from V and 1 base from J, with 10 bases in between. Germline values: CDR1 MGHRA, CDR2 YSYEKL. The CDR3 totals 16 residues.

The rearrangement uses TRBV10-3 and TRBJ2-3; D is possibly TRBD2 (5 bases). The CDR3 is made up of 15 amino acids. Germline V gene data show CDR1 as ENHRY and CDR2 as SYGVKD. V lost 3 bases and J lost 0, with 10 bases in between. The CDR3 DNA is TGTGCCATCAGTGATGGTCGGGGTAGCACAGATACGCAGTATTTT. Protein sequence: CAISDGRGSTDTQYF.

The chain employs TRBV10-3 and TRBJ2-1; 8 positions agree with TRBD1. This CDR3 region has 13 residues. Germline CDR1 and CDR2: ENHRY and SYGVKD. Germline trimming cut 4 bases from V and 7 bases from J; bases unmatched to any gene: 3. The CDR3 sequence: CAISGTGLNEQFF. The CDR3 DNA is TGTGCCATCAGTGGGACAGGGCTAAATGAGCAGTTCTTC.

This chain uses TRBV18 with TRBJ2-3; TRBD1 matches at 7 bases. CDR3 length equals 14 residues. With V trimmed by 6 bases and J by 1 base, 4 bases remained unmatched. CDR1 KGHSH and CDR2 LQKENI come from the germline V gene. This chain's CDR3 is CASSQGVGTDTQYF. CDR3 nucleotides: TGTGCCAGCTCTCAGGGGGTCGGCACAGATACGCAGTATTTT. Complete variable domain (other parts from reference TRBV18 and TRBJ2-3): NAGVMQNPRHLVRRRGQEARLRCSPMKGHSHVYWYRQLPEEGLKFMVYLQKENIIDESGMPKERFSAEFPKEGPSILRIQQVVRGDSAAYFCASSQGVGTDTQYFGPGTRLTVL.

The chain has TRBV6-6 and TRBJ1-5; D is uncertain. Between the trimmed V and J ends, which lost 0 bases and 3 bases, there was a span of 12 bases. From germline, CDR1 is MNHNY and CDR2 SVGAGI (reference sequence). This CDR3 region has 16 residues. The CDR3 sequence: CASSYSLSENNQPQHF. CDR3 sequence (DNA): TGTGCCAGCAGTTACTCGTTATCAGAAAACAATCAGCCCCAGCATTTT.

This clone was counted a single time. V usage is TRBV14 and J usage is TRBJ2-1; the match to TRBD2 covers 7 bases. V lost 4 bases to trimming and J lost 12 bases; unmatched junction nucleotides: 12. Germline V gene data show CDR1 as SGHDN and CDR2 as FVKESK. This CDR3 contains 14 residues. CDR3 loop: CASSPVGGGRGQFF. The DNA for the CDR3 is TGTGCCAGCAGCCCGGTTGGGGGGGGTAGAGGGCAGTTCTTC.

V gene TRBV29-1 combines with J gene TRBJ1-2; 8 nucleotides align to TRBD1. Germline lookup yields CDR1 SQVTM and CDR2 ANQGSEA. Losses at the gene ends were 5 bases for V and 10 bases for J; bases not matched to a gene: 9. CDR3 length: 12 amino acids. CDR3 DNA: TGCAGCGTTCAGAGGACAGGGCACGACTACACCTTC. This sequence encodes CSVQRTGHDYTF.

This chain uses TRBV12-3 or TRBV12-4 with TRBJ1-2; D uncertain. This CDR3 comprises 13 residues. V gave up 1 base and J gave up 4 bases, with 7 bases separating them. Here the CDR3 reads CASSLVGSYGYTF. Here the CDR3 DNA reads TGTGCCAGCAGTTTAGTGGGCAGCTATGGCTACACCTTC.

Written as DNA, the CDR3 is TGTGCCAGCAGCTCCACTTTATACGAGCAGTACTTC. Translation gives CASSSTLYEQYF. J is TRBJ2-7 and V is TRBV7-2; no clear D gene. Germline V CDR1 and CDR2: SGHTA, FQGNSA. Trimming took 4 bases from V and 4 from J, leaving 8 bases between them. The CDR3 consists of 12 residues.

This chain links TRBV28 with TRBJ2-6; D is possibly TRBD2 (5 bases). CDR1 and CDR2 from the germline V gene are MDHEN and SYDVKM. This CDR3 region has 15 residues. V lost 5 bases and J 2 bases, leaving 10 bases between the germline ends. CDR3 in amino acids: CASSLPGTGANVLTF. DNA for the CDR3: TGTGCCAGCAGTCTGCCGGGAACTGGGGCCAACGTCCTGACTTTC.

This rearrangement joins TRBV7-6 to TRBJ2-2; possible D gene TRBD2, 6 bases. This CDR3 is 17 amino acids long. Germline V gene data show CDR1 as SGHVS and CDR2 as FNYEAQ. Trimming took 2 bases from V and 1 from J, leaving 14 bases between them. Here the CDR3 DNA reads TGTGCCAGCAGCTTATTATCGGGACTCCAGAACACCGGGGAGCTGTTTTTT. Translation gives CASSLLSGLQNTGELFF. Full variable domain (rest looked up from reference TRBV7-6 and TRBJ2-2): GAGVSQSPRYKVTKRGQDVALRCDPISGHVSLYWYRQALGQGPEFLTYFNYEAQQDKSGLPNDRFSAERPEGSISTLTIQRTEQRDSAMYRCASSLLSGLQNTGELFFGEGSRLTVL.